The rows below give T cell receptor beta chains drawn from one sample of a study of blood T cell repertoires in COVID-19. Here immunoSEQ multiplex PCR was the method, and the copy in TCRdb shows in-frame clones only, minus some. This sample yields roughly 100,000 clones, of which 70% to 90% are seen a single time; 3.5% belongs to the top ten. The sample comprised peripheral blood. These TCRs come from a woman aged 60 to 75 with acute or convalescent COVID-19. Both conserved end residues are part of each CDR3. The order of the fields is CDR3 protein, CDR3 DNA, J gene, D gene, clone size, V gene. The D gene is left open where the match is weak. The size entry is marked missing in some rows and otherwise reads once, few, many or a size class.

CDR3aa: CASSVDNRPYNEQFF
CDR3nt: TGTGCCAGCAGCGTTGATAACAGGCCCTACAATGAGCAGTTCTTC
j_gene: TRBJ2-1
d_gene: .
abundance: .
v_gene: TRBV9

CDR3aa: CATHEAAGNTIYF
CDR3nt: TGTGCCACTCACGAGGCAGCTGGAAACACCATATATTTT
j_gene: TRBJ1-3
d_gene: .
abundance: once
v_gene: TRBV19

CDR3aa: CASTVTGVGGELFF
CDR3nt: TGTGCCAGCACTGTGACAGGGGTAGGCGGGGAGCTGTTTTTT
j_gene: TRBJ2-2
d_gene: TRBD1
abundance: once
v_gene: TRBV2

CDR3aa: CASTMTGTDNSPLHF
CDR3nt: TGTGCCAGCACTATGACAGGGACCGATAATTCACCCCTCCACTTT
j_gene: TRBJ1-6
d_gene: TRBD1
abundance: .
v_gene: TRBV6-5

CDR3aa: CASSIPSGGPTGELFF
CDR3nt: TGTGCCAGTAGTATCCCTAGCGGGGGCCCCACCGGGGAGCTGTTTTTT
j_gene: TRBJ2-2
d_gene: TRBD2
abundance: .
v_gene: TRBV19

CDR3aa: CASSFPTGKKLFF
CDR3nt: TGTGCCAGCAGCTTCCCAACAGGGAAGAAACTGTTTTTT
j_gene: TRBJ1-4
d_gene: .
abundance: .
v_gene: TRBV28

CDR3aa: CASSPQLDMNTEAFF
CDR3nt: TGTGCCAGCAGCCCCCAATTGGACATGAACACTGAAGCTTTCTTT
j_gene: TRBJ1-1
d_gene: .
abundance: .
v_gene: TRBV7-9

CDR3aa: CASSLEGIEYNEQFF
CDR3nt: TGCGCCAGCAGTCTAGAGGGAATCGAGTACAATGAGCAGTTCTTC
j_gene: TRBJ2-1
d_gene: .
abundance: once
v_gene: TRBV5-1

CDR3aa: CASSSRDGINYGYTF
CDR3nt: TGTGCCAGCAGTTCCAGGGATGGGATAAACTATGGCTACACCTTC
j_gene: TRBJ1-2
d_gene: .
abundance: .
v_gene: TRBV6-5

CDR3aa: CASSGAGANEKLFF
CDR3nt: TGTGCCAGCAGCGGAGCGGGGGCTAATGAAAAACTGTTTTTT
j_gene: TRBJ1-4
d_gene: .
abundance: .
v_gene: TRBV27

CDR3aa: CATLRGVFYGYTF
CDR3nt: TGTGCCACCCTTCGGGGAGTTTTTTATGGCTACACCTTC
j_gene: TRBJ1-2
d_gene: .
abundance: .
v_gene: TRBV2

CDR3aa: CASSLLTSTRTGEQFF
CDR3nt: TGTGCCAGCAGCTTGCTGACTAGCACACGCACAGGAGAGCAGTTCTTC
j_gene: TRBJ2-1
d_gene: TRBD2
abundance: .
v_gene: TRBV11-2

CDR3aa: CASRDQSGRTSSEQFF
CDR3nt: TGTGCCAGCAGGGACCAGAGCGGGAGGACTTCGTCTGAGCAGTTCTTC
j_gene: TRBJ2-1
d_gene: TRBD2
abundance: .
v_gene: TRBV2

CDR3aa: CASSRPGQGEPYEQYF
CDR3nt: TGTGCCAGCAGCCGCCCCGGACAGGGCGAACCCTACGAGCAGTACTTC
j_gene: TRBJ2-7
d_gene: TRBD1
abundance: .
v_gene: TRBV16

CDR3aa: CASSLVGEANYGYTF
CDR3nt: TGTGCCAGCAGCTTGGTCGGGGAAGCTAACTATGGCTACACCTTC
j_gene: TRBJ1-2
d_gene: .
abundance: .
v_gene: TRBV5-5

CDR3aa: CASSLPGGGTEAFF
CDR3nt: TGTGCCAGCAGCTTACCGGGAGGAGGCACTGAAGCTTTCTTT
j_gene: TRBJ1-1
d_gene: .
abundance: .
v_gene: TRBV7-9

CDR3aa: CASSLDNLSEQFF
CDR3nt: TGTGCCAGCAGCTTAGATAACTTGAGCGAGCAGTTCTTC
j_gene: TRBJ2-1
d_gene: .
abundance: .
v_gene: TRBV11-3

CDR3aa: CASSQAGTVFGNTIYF
CDR3nt: TGCGCCAGCAGCCAGGCCGGGACAGTCTTTGGAAACACCATATATTTT
j_gene: TRBJ1-3
d_gene: TRBD1
abundance: .
v_gene: TRBV4-1

CDR3aa: CASSLAPPAGTQYF
CDR3nt: TGCGCCAGCAGCTTGGCACCCCCTGCCGGTACGCAGTATTTT
j_gene: TRBJ2-3
d_gene: .
abundance: .
v_gene: TRBV5-1

CDR3aa: CASSLGDRVETQYF
CDR3nt: TGTGCCAGCAGCTTAGGGGACAGGGTTGAGACCCAGTACTTC
j_gene: TRBJ2-5
d_gene: TRBD1
abundance: .
v_gene: TRBV13

CDR3aa: CASSQDRGAAEPYGYTF
CDR3nt: TGTGCCAGCAGCCAAGATCGGGGGGCGGCAGAACCATATGGCTACACCTTC
j_gene: TRBJ1-2
d_gene: .
abundance: .
v_gene: TRBV4-2

CDR3aa: CASSLQDDSFNEQFF
CDR3nt: TGTGCCAGCAGCCTCCAAGACGACTCTTTCAATGAGCAGTTCTTC
j_gene: TRBJ2-1
d_gene: .
abundance: .
v_gene: TRBV9

CDR3aa: CASSIPSGTEAFF
CDR3nt: TGCGCCAGCAGCATCCCCTCGGGCACTGAAGCTTTCTTT
j_gene: TRBJ1-1
d_gene: .
abundance: .
v_gene: TRBV5-1

CDR3aa: CAISEGQGEWGNSPLHF
CDR3nt: TGTGCCATCAGTGAAGGGCAGGGCGAATGGGGTAATTCACCCCTCCACTTT
j_gene: TRBJ1-6
d_gene: .
abundance: few
v_gene: TRBV10-3

CDR3aa: CASSEGLAAYNEQFF
CDR3nt: TGCGCCAGCAGCGAGGGACTAGCGGCCTACAATGAGCAGTTCTTC
j_gene: TRBJ2-1
d_gene: TRBD2
abundance: .
v_gene: TRBV5-1

CDR3aa: CASSVVAVNTEAFF
CDR3nt: TGTGCCAGCAGCGTAGTGGCCGTGAACACTGAAGCTTTCTTT
j_gene: TRBJ1-1
d_gene: .
abundance: .
v_gene: TRBV9

CDR3aa: CASSLGLHNEQFF
CDR3nt: TGCGCCAGCAGCCTGGGACTTCACAATGAGCAGTTCTTC
j_gene: TRBJ2-1
d_gene: .
abundance: .
v_gene: TRBV5-1

CDR3aa: CAISGLPVGQGIEAFF
CDR3nt: TGTGCCATCAGTGGGCTACCTGTAGGACAGGGGATTGAAGCTTTCTTT
j_gene: TRBJ1-1
d_gene: TRBD1
abundance: .
v_gene: TRBV10-3

CDR3aa: CASRRPGQGQPQHF
CDR3nt: TGTGCCAGCAGGCGACCTGGGCAAGGTCAGCCCCAGCATTTT
j_gene: TRBJ1-5
d_gene: .
abundance: once
v_gene: TRBV5-6